This is a list of T cell receptor beta chains from one sample in a study of CD8 T cells in ankylosing spondylitis. MiXCR was run by TCRdb on the 5' RACE reads, yielding one entry per CDR3 protein. The sample includes 250,000 to 400,000 distinct CDR3 sequences, under 14% seen only once; the top ten take about 10%. Sample: blood, either unsorted or a sorted T cell fraction (not recorded which). These TCRs come from a female donor with ankylosing spondylitis or in good health (not recorded which). Each CDR3 is given with its conserved first and last residue. D genes are given only for firm matches. Clone sizes are given selectively: once, few, many, or a class where the clone is expanded.

D	V	size	J	CDR3	DNA
TRBD1	TRBV28	few	TRBJ2-3	CASSSPMTGVEDTQYF	TGTGCCAGCAGTTCCCCAATGACAGGGGTGGAAGATACGCAGTATTTT
TRBD1	TRBV9	NA	TRBJ1-5	CASSATGMSNQPQHF	TGTGCCAGCAGCGCGACAGGGATGAGCAATCAGCCCCAGCATTTT
TRBD1	TRBV7-8	many	TRBJ1-6	CASSSQGADNSPLHF	TGTGCCAGCAGCTCACAGGGGGCGGATAATTCACCCCTCCACTTT
NA	TRBV4-2	many	TRBJ1-3	CASSQERGSLGNTIYF	TGTGCCAGCAGCCAAGAGCGGGGAAGTTTAGGAAACACCATATATTTT
TRBD1	TRBV20-1	many	TRBJ1-6	CSAYDRGPNSPLHF	TGCAGTGCTTATGACAGGGGGCCTAATTCACCCCTCCACTTT
NA	TRBV20-1	few	TRBJ2-3	CSARDLVVLDTQYF	TGCAGTGCTAGAGATCTGGTGGTTCTAGATACGCAGTATTTT
TRBD2	TRBV20-1	few	TRBJ2-1	CSAYSGRAITVRYNEQFF	TGCAGTGCTTATAGCGGGAGGGCCATTACTGTCCGCTACAATGAGCAGTTCTTC
TRBD1	TRBV3-1	few	TRBJ1-5	CASSGGQGQPQHF	TGTGCCAGCAGTGGAGGACAGGGTCAGCCCCAGCATTTT
NA	TRBV10-3	many	TRBJ2-3	CAIRDTLSTDTQYF	TGTGCCATCAGGGACACCCTATCCACAGATACGCAGTATTTT
TRBD1	TRBV28	few	TRBJ2-5	CASRQGGQETQYF	TGTGCCAGCAGGCAAGGGGGCCAGGAGACCCAGTACTTC